This T cell receptor (beta chain) emerged from a study of OX40 agonist ivuxolimab in advanced cancers. CDR3 size: 16 residues. Germline CDR1 is SGHTA and CDR2 is FQGTGA. With V trimmed by 5 bases and J by 4 bases, 5 bases remained unmatched. The data were produced by immunoSEQ multiplex PCR, yet TCRdb's version contains in-frame clones alone and is incomplete. In the table there are under 20,000 clones, approximately 84% of which are singletons. The receptor's source is an adult with an advanced solid tumor such as melanoma, head and neck, liver or kidney cancer. The rearrangement uses TRBV7-3 and TRBJ2-3, with 14 bases lining up with TRBD2. This material consisted of CD4+ or CD8+ T cells sorted from blood, taken in a trial of the OX40 agonist ivuxolimab. CDR3 bases: TGTGCCAGCAGCCCGGGACTAGCGGGGGTGGCAGATACGCAGTATTTT. It encodes CASSPGLAGVADTQYF. Supplemented by reference TRBV7-3 and TRBJ2-3, the full variable domain reads GAGVSQTPSNKVTEKGKYVELRCDPISGHTALYWYRQSLGQGPEFLIYFQGTGAADDSGLPNDRFFAVRPEGSVSTLKIQRTERGDSAVYLCASSPGLAGVADTQYFGPGTRLTVL.